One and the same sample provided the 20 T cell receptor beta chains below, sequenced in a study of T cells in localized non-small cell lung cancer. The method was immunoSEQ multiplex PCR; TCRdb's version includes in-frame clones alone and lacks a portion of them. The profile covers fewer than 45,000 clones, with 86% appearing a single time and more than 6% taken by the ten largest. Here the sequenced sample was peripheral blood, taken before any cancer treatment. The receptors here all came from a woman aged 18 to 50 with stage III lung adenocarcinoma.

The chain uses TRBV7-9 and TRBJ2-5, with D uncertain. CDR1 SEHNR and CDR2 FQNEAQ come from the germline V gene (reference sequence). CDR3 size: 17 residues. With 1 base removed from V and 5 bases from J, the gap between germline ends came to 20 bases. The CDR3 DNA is TGTGCCAGCAGCTTAGATCACGGGTTCGGGTTTCTGGAGACCCAGTACTTC. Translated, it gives CASSLDHGFGFLETQYF.

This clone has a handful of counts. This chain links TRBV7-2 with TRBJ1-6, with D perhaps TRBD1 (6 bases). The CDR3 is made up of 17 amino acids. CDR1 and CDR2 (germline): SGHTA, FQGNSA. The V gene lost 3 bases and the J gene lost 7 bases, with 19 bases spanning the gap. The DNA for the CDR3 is TGTGCCAGCAGCTTCGCCTCTGGGGGCCGCCTAAATTCACCCCTCCACTTT. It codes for CASSFASGGRLNSPLHF.

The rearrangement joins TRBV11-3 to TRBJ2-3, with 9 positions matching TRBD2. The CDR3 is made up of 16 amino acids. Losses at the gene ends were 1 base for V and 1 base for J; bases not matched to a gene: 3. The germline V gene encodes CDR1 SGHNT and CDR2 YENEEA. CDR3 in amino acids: CASSLGSSGGTDTQYF. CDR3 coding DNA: TGTGCCAGCAGCTTAGGTTCTAGCGGGGGCACAGATACGCAGTATTTT. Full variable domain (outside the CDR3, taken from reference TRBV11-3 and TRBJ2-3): EAGVVQSPRYKIIEKKQPVAFWCNPISGHNTLYWYLQNLGQGPELLIRYENEEAVDDSQLPKDRFSAERLKGVDSTLKIQPAELGDSAVYLCASSLGSSGGTDTQYFGPGTRLTVL.

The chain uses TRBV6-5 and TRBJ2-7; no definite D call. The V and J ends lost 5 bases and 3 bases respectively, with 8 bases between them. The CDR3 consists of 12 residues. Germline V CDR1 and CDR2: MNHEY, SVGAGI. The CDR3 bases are TGTGCCAGCAGTCTGGACGGCTACGAGCAGTACTTC. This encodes CASSLDGYEQYF.

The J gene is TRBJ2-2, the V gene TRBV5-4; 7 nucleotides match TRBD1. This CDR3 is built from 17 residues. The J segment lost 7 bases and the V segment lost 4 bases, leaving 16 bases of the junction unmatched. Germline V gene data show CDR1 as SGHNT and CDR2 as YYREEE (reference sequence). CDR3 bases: TGTGCCAGCAGCCTCCCCCGTCGACAGGGAGTTCACGGGGAGCTGTTTTTT. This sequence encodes CASSLPRRQGVHGELFF.

CDR3 sequence: CASSLERFGQFLYNEQFF. The CDR3 DNA is TGCGCCAGCAGCTTGGAGCGATTTGGACAGTTCCTCTACAATGAGCAGTTCTTC. This chain uses TRBV5-1 with TRBJ2-1; D possibly corresponds to TRBD1 (6 bases). The germline gives CDR1 SGHRS, CDR2 YFSETQ. The CDR3 is 18 residues long. The V gene lost 0 bases and the J gene lost 3 bases, with 19 bases spanning the gap.

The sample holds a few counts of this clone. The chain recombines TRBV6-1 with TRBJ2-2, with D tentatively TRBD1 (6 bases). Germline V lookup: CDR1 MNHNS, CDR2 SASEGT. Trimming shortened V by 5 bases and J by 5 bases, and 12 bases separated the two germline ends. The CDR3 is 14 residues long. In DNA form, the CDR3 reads TGTGCCAGCAGTATCTCAGGGGAAACCGGGGAGCTGTTTTTT. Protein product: CASSISGETGELFF.

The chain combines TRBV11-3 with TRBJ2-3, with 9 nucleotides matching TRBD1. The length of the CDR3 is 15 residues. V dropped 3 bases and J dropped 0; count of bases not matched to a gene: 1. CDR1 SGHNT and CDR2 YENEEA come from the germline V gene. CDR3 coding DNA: TGTGCCAGCAGCTTCGGACAGGGGAGCACAGATACGCAGTATTTT. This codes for CASSFGQGSTDTQYF.

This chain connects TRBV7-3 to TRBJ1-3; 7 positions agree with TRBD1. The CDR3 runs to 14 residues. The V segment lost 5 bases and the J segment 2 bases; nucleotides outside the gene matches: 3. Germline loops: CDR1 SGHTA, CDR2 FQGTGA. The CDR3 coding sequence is TGTGCCAGCAGCCTAGGGGGCCCTGGAAACACCATATATTTT. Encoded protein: CASSLGGPGNTIYF. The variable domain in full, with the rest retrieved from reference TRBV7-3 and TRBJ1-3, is GAGVSQTPSNKVTEKGKYVELRCDPISGHTALYWYRQSLGQGPEFLIYFQGTGAADDSGLPNDRFFAVRPEGSVSTLKIQRTERGDSAVYLCASSLGGPGNTIYFGEGSWLTVV.

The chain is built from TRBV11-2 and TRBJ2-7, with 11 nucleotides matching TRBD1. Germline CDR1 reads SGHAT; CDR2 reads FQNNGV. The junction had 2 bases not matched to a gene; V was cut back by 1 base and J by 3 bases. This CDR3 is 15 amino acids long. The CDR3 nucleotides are TGTGCCAGCAGCTTAGGGGACAGGGGGTTCTACGAGCAGTACTTC. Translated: CASSLGDRGFYEQYF.

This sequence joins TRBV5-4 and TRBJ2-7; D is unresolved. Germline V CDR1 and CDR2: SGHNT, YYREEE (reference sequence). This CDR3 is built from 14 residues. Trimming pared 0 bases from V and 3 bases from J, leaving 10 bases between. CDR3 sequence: CASSLEPWSYEQYF. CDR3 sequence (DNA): TGTGCCAGCAGCTTGGAACCCTGGAGCTACGAGCAGTACTTC.

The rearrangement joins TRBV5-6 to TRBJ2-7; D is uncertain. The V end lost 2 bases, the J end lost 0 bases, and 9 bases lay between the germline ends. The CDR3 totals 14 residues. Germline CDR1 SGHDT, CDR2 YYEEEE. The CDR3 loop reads CASSFPGNSYEQYF. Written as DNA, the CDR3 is TGTGCCAGCAGCTTTCCAGGAAACTCCTACGAGCAGTACTTC.

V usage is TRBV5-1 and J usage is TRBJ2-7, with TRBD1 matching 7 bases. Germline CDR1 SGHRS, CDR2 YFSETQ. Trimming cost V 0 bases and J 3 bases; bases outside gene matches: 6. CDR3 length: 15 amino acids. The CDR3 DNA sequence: TGCGCCAGCAGCTTGGGGGACAGAAATAACTACGAGCAGTACTTC. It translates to CASSLGDRNNYEQYF.

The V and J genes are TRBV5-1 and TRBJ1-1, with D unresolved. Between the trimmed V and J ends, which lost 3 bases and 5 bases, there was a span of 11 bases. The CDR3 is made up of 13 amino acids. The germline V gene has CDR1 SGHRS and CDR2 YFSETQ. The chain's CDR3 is CASSSTGRTEAFF. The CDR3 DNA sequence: TGCGCCAGCAGCTCCACCGGGAGGACTGAAGCTTTCTTT.

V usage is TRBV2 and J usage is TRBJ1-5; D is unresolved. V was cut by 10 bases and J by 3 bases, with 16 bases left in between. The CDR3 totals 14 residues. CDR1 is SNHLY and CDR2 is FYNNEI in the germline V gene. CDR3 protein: CANIWVHLNQPQHF. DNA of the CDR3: TGTGCCAACATTTGGGTTCACCTCAATCAGCCCCAGCATTTT. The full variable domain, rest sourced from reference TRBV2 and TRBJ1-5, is EPEVTQTPSHQVTQMGQEVILRCVPISNHLYFYWYRQILGQKVEFLVSFYNNEISEKSEIFDDQFSVERPDGSNFTLKIRSTKLEDSAMYFCANIWVHLNQPQHFGDGTRLSIL.

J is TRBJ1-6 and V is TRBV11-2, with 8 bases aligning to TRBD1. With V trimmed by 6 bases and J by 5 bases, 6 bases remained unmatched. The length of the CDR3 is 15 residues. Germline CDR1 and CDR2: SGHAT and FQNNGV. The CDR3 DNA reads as TGTGCCAGCAGGACCACAGGGGGAGATAATTCACCCCTCCACTTT. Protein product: CASRTTGGDNSPLHF. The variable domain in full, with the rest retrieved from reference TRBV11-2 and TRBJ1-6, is EAGVAQSPRYKIIEKRQSVAFWCNPISGHATLYWYQQILGQGPKLLIQFQNNGVVDDSQLPKDRFSAERLKGVDSTLKIQPAKLEDSAVYLCASRTTGGDNSPLHFGNGTRLTVT.

For the CDR3, the DNA is TGCGCCAGCAGCCCCCAGGGCAGGGCCTTCCAAGAGACCCAGTACTTC. It specifies CASSPQGRAFQETQYF. The V and J genes are TRBV23-1 and TRBJ2-5, with D perhaps matching TRBD1 (5 bases). TRBV23-1 is noted as an ORF with a role that remains uncertain. Deletions cut 6 bases from V and 1 base from J, with 18 bases between. The CDR3 runs to 16 residues.

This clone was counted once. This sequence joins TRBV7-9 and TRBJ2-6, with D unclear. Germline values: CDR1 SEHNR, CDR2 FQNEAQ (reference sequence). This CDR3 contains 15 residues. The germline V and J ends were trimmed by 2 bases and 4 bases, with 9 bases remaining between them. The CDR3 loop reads CASSLSSGGANVLTF. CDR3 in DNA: TGTGCCAGCAGCTTAAGCAGTGGAGGGGCCAACGTCCTGACTTTC.

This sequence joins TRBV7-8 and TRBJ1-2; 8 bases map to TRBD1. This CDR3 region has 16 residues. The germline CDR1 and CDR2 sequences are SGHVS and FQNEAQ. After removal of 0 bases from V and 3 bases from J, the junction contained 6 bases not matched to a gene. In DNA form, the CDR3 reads TGTGCCAGCAGCTTAGCCTCGACAGGGGAAGACTATGGCTACACCTTC. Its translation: CASSLASTGEDYGYTF.

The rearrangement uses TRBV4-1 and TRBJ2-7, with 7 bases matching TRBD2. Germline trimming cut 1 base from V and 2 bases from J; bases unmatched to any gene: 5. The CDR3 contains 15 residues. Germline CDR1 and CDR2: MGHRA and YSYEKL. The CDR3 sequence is CASSQGEGGAYEQYF. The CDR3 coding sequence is TGCGCCAGCAGCCAAGGGGAGGGAGGGGCCTACGAGCAGTACTTC.